The 8 T cell receptor beta chains presented below share a single source sample, sequenced in a study of T cell responses to AZD1222 COVID-19 vaccine. Generated by immunoSEQ multiplex PCR, the TCRdb table keeps only in-frame clones and is missing some. Altogether 150,000 or so clones are present, roughly nine tenths being singletons, with the ten largest covering about 1.7%. This specimen was peripheral blood, taken on day 0 of AZD1222 vaccination. The source of these receptors is an adult in good health.

This chain joins TRBV4-2 and TRBJ1-4; maybe TRBD1 (5 bases). V dropped 4 bases and J dropped 8 bases, with 17 bases sitting between them. The CDR3 length is 15 residues. Germline V gene data show CDR1 as LGHNA and CDR2 as YNFKEQ. The CDR3 DNA reads as TGTGCCAGCAGCCTCACACAGGCAGCGGCCGAAAAACTGTTTTTT. It is translated as CASSLTQAAAEKLFF.

This clone has a handful of counts. The genes are TRBV3-1 (or the pseudogene TRBV3-2) and TRBJ2-7; weak D call: TRBD1 (5 bases). CDR1 is LGHDT, CDR2 YNNKEL, per germline (reference sequence). V was trimmed by 0 bases and J by 4 bases, leaving 13 bases between them. CDR3 length equals 15 residues. The CDR3 nucleotides read TGTGCCAGCAGCCAAGATGGGGCAGGTAGTTACGAGCAGTACTTC. Protein product: CASSQDGAGSYEQYF.

This clone was observed a handful of times. This chain uses TRBV9 with TRBJ1-5; TRBD1 aligns across 7 bases. Looked up from germline, CDR1 is SGDLS and CDR2 is YYNGEE. V shed 4 bases and J 4 bases; nucleotides not matched to a gene: 5. This CDR3 has 14 amino acids. CDR3 loop: CASSRGGLNQPQHF. The CDR3, as DNA: TGTGCCAGCAGCAGAGGGGGCCTGAATCAGCCCCAGCATTTT.

The V gene is TRBV5-1, the J gene TRBJ2-1; the match to TRBD1 covers 12 bases. Trimming at V came to 4 bases and at J to 8 bases, leaving 7 bases not matched to a gene. CDR3 size: 15 residues. Germline-derived CDR1 and CDR2 are SGHRS and YFSETQ. The CDR3 DNA reads TGCGCCAGCAGCGTCGCGGGACAGGGGGCGGATGAGCAGTTCTTC. This codes for CASSVAGQGADEQFF.

Here the CDR3 reads CASSPGSQTGKLFF. The CDR3 DNA reads TGTGCCAGCAGTCCGGGAAGTCAGACAGGAAAACTGTTTTTT. The chain employs TRBV27 and TRBJ1-4, with D possibly being TRBD1 (6 bases). This CDR3 region has 14 residues. From germline, CDR1 is MNHEY and CDR2 SMNVEV (reference sequence). Trimming pared 5 bases from V and 10 bases from J, leaving 17 bases between.

The chain links TRBV7-2 to TRBJ2-5, with TRBD2 matching over 13 bases. The germline V gene has CDR1 SGHTA and CDR2 FQGNSA. This CDR3 contains 15 residues. Trimming removed 8 bases from V and 6 bases from J; junction bases left unmatched: 9. The CDR3 nucleotides are TGTGCCAGCGGTAGGACTAGCGGGAGAGGGAAGACCCAGTACTTC. It translates to CASGRTSGRGKTQYF.

The chain has TRBV21-1 and TRBJ1-5; the D call in the table, TRBD1, was not verified against the DNA. TRBV21-1 is noted as a pseudogene. The CDR3 has 18 residues. CDR3 region: CASSSEGAGVNSNQPQHF. In DNA, the CDR3 is TGTGCCAGCAGCAGCGAAGGGGCCGGCGTTAATAGCAATCAGCCCCAGCATTTT.

The rearrangement uses TRBV27 and TRBJ2-7; D may be TRBD1 (6 bases). The V end was cut by 1 base, the J end by 2 bases, with 12 bases between. Germline V gene lookup returns CDR1 MNHEY and CDR2 SMNVEV (reference sequence). The CDR3 has 15 amino acids. The CDR3 nucleotides read TGTGCCAGCAGTTTATTATCCGACAGGACCTACGAGCAGTACTTC. Protein product: CASSLLSDRTYEQYF.